A single T cell receptor (beta chain) is shown here with its context. Antigen: not known. This sample is part of a study of vaccination and CD4 T cells after COVID-19. On the study more broadly: Cultures that served as controls received a CEFX pool, an HIV-1 Nef pool, or no peptide.

Looked up from germline, CDR1 is DFQATT and CDR2 is SNEGSKA (reference sequence). After removal of 1 base from V and 6 bases from J, the junction contained 5 bases not matched to a gene. This CDR3 region has 14 residues. Sequence data for DNA of cultured CD4+ T cells were generated by the Oncomine TCR Beta short-read assay. Scientists extracted genomic DNA from CD4+ T cells grown in culture. A single record per CDR3 protein comes from TCRdb applying MiXCR to the PCR reads. This sample has around 10,000 distinct CDR3 sequences, with more than 25% found just once. The treatment here: approximately 10-day PBMC culture with coronavirus spike peptide pools or control peptides (ViraFEST assay). These CD4+ T cells came from an unexposed donor, sampled before the COVID-19 pandemic (2011-2018). Study-wide findings and caveats: No early post-infection timepoints were studied, and convalescent patients studied were relatively few.

The chain is built from TRBV20-1 and TRBJ1-4, with 7 positions matching TRBD1. The clonotype was recovered from a human donor in good health. Material: CD4+ T cells from blood, cultured in vitro. CDR3 DNA: TGCAGTGCTAGAGTGACAGGGACGGATGAAAAACTGTTTTTT. Amino acid sequence: CSARVTGTDEKLFF.